These T cell receptor beta chains were read from a single sample in a study of T cells in Graves' hyperthyroidism and ophthalmopathy. TCRdb analysed the multiplex PCR reads with MiXCR anew, one entry per CDR3 protein. The table shows roughly 400,000 distinct CDR3 sequences, with over 13% occurring only once. Sequencing was performed on blood. These receptors originate from a man in his forties or fifties with Graves' ophthalmopathy. The CDR3 runs from the conserved cysteine through the conserved F or W. D genes are given only for firm matches. Part of the rows lack a size; the others show once, few, many or a class for expanded clones.

TRBJ1-6	.	TRBD1	TRBV5-6	CASSLRQGRHNSPLHF	TGTGCCAGCAGCCTACGACAGGGGCGTCATAATTCACCCCTCCACTTT
TRBJ2-1	many	TRBD2	TRBV5-1	CASSLGSRGIYNEQFF	TGCGCCAGCAGCTTGGGGTCGCGGGGGATCTACAATGAGCAGTTCTTC
TRBJ2-1	.	TRBD2	TRBV19	CASSRILAGGRSLRNEQFF	TGTGCCAGTAGTCGAATCCTAGCGGGAGGACGTTCCCTTCGCAATGAGCAGTTCTTC
TRBJ2-3	few	.	TRBV2	CASVGGAGRVTDTQYF	TGTGCCAGCGTGGGGGGTGCGGGAAGGGTAACAGATACGCAGTATTTT
TRBJ2-5	many	TRBD2	TRBV20-1	CSARISGRETQYF	TGCAGTGCTAGAATTAGCGGGAGGGAGACCCAGTACTTC
TRBJ1-4	many	TRBD1	TRBV5-1	CASSSLTGSNEKLFF	TGCGCCAGCAGCTCACTGACAGGGAGTAATGAAAAACTGTTTTTT
TRBJ2-6	.	TRBD2	TRBV5-1	CASSLELAGFFGANVLTF	TGCGCCAGCAGCTTGGAGCTAGCGGGGTTTTTTGGCGCCAACGTCCTGACTTTC
TRBJ1-4	.	TRBD1	TRBV19	CASKGRGTINEKLFF	TGTGCCAGTAAGGGCAGGGGGACGATAAATGAAAAACTGTTTTTT
TRBJ2-3	.	.	TRBV19	CASSIVARGPTDTQYF	TGTGCCAGTAGTATAGTCGCGCGGGGACCCACAGATACGCAGTATTTT
TRBJ2-1	many	TRBD2	TRBV5-1	CASSYGLASYNEQFF	TGCGCCAGCAGCTATGGACTAGCGTCCTACAATGAGCAGTTCTTC
TRBJ2-1	many	TRBD2	TRBV5-1	CASSLIPASGRSYNEQFF	TGCGCCAGCAGCTTGATCCCCGCCAGCGGGAGATCCTACAATGAGCAGTTCTTC
TRBJ2-3	many	TRBD2	TRBV11-1	CASSLSGRGADTQYF	TGTGCCAGCAGCTTGAGCGGGAGAGGGGCAGATACGCAGTATTTT
TRBJ2-3	.	TRBD2	TRBV6-4	CASSDTGRADTDTQYF	TGTGCCAGCAGTGATACCGGGAGGGCCGACACAGATACGCAGTATTTT
TRBJ2-2	many	TRBD2	TRBV19	CGSRAGEQNTGELFF	TGTGGCTCCAGAGCGGGGGAGCAAAACACCGGGGAGCTGTTTTTT
TRBJ2-5	many	TRBD1	TRBV20-1	CSAWTGESETQYF	TGCAGTGCGTGGACAGGGGAGTCAGAGACCCAGTACTTC
TRBJ2-5	many	.	TRBV19	CASSYRFTEEEETQYF	TGTGCCAGTAGTTATCGCTTCACGGAGGAAGAAGAGACCCAGTACTTC
TRBJ2-7	few	.	TRBV7-9	CASSPTAGEQYF	TGTGCCAGCAGCCCCACGGCTGGGGAGCAGTACTTC
TRBJ2-5	many	TRBD1	TRBV20-1	CSANWDRSIKETQYF	TGCAGTGCTAACTGGGACAGGAGCATAAAAGAGACCCAGTACTTC
TRBJ2-7	many	.	TRBV20-1	CSASGEGAAEQYF	TGCAGTGCCTCGGGGGAGGGGGCCGCCGAGCAGTACTTC